Listed here are 32 T cell receptor beta chains from one sample, sequenced in a study of T cell repertoires in cytomegalovirus infection. TCRdb reprocessed the reads with MiXCR, giving one entry per CDR3 protein. The sample lists around 300,000 distinct CDR3 sequences, approximately 22% occurring once. These receptors have no known antigen. Specimen: cultured PBMCs, collected from culture after CMV antigen stimulation. These receptors all come from a human donor in good health (CMV status not recorded). Some clones in this sample may be carry-over from other donors' samples.

Turning to this clonotype: At one boundary the junction diverges from the germline segment, which might be a read error. The genes are TRBV7-7 and TRBJ1-1; D is possibly TRBD1 (5 bases). Germline CDR1 SSHAT, CDR2 FNYEAQ (reference sequence). The CDR3 is 13 residues long. CDR3 residues: CASSVQWGGEAFF. The CDR3 DNA follows: TGTGCTAGCAGCGTTCAGTGGGGCGGAGAAGCTTTCTTT.

The chain joins TRBV7-9 to TRBJ1-4, with D perhaps TRBD1 (5 bases). The CDR3 is 15 amino acids. V lost 5 bases, J lost 2 bases, and 12 bases lay in between. The germline V gene encodes CDR1 SEHNR and CDR2 FQNEAQ (reference sequence). The CDR3 spells CASSAKRGTNEKLFF. As DNA, the CDR3 is TGTGCCAGCAGCGCTAAACGGGGGACTAATGAAAAACTGTTTTTT.

The V gene is TRBV7-2, the J gene TRBJ1-1, with 7 bases that match TRBD1. This CDR3 is built from 14 residues. Germline V gene data show CDR1 as SGHTA and CDR2 as FQGNSA. Trimming cost V 6 bases and J 4 bases; bases outside gene matches: 8. CDR3 DNA sequence: TGTGCCAGCAGACCAGGGGGATCGGTCACTGAAGCTTTCTTT. It yields the protein CASRPGGSVTEAFF.

This clonotype has just a few counts. The rearrangement uses TRBV28 and TRBJ1-1; D may be TRBD1 (6 bases). CDR1 is MDHEN, CDR2 SYDVKM, per germline. This CDR3 is 16 amino acids long. Deletions cut 3 bases from V and 1 base from J, with 15 bases between. The CDR3 here is CASSFRQDRTNTEAFF. In nucleotides, the CDR3 is TGTGCCAGCAGTTTTCGGCAGGACAGAACGAACACTGAAGCTTTCTTT.

This clonotype was counted between two and nine times. The chain combines TRBV2 with TRBJ1-4, with TRBD1 as a possible D gene (5 bases). Germline CDR1 SNHLY, CDR2 FYNNEI. Trimming pared 8 bases from V and 0 bases from J, leaving 19 bases between. This CDR3 region has 17 residues. The CDR3 is CASLMDRLGATNEKLFF. The DNA for the CDR3 is TGTGCCAGCCTGATGGATAGATTAGGGGCAACTAATGAAAAACTGTTTTTT.

This clonotype was seen at least ten times. This chain uses TRBV11-2 with TRBJ2-1; D gene ambiguous. Trimming cost V 1 base and J 6 bases, with 10 bases left between them. Germline values: CDR1 SGHAT, CDR2 FQNNGV. The CDR3 is 14 residues long. Written as DNA, the CDR3 is TGTGCCAGCAGCTTAGGTCCGACCCCCAATGAGCAGTTCTTC. Residues: CASSLGPTPNEQFF.

Ten or more counts support this clonotype. This chain links TRBV7-2 with TRBJ1-2, with TRBD1 matching 10 bases. Trimming cost V 4 bases and J 7 bases; bases outside gene matches: 6. CDR3 length equals 14 residues. CDR1 is SGHTA and CDR2 is FQGNSA in the germline V gene. DNA for the CDR3: TGTGCCAGCAGCTGGGGACAGGGGTTTGGTGGCTACACCTTC. This codes for CASSWGQGFGGYTF.

There are a few counts of this clonotype. The chain is built from TRBV27 and TRBJ1-2; perhaps TRBD1 as D (6 bases). The CDR3 is 13 amino acids. V shed 6 bases and J shed 4 bases, with 12 bases lying between them. Per the germline V gene, CDR1 is MNHEY and CDR2 is SMNVEV (reference sequence). The CDR3, as DNA: TGTGCCAGCAGGGCGGGGGGCGCCTATGGCTACACCTTC. Its protein product is CASRAGGAYGYTF.

This clonotype was seen a handful of times. The chain is built from TRBV7-7 and TRBJ2-3; D remains unclear. The CDR3 covers 13 residues. Looked up from germline, CDR1 is SSHAT and CDR2 is FNYEAQ (reference sequence). V dropped 0 bases and J dropped 2 bases, with 3 bases sitting between them. CDR3: CASSLAHTDTQYF. Written as DNA, the CDR3 is TGTGCCAGCAGCTTAGCGCACACAGATACGCAGTATTTT.

The V gene is TRBV24-1, the J gene TRBJ1-1; D perhaps matches TRBD1 (6 bases). The CDR3 is 14 residues long. Trimming removed 3 bases from V and 1 base from J, with 8 bases in between. CDR1 is KGHDR and CDR2 is SFDVKD in the germline V gene. The CDR3 loop reads CATSDNRENTEAFF. CDR3 DNA: TGTGCCACCAGTGATAACAGGGAGAACACTGAAGCTTTCTTT.

This clonotype was counted many times. This chain connects TRBV7-2 to TRBJ1-1; D not resolved. The CDR3 is 13 amino acids. Germline CDR1 reads SGHTA; CDR2 reads FQGNSA. Trimming left V 4 bases short and J 11 bases short, with 17 bases between. The CDR3, as DNA: TGTGCCAGCAGCTCCCAGCGGGGTGGAGGTGCTTTCTTT. Amino acids: CASSSQRGGGAFF. The variable domain in full, completed from reference TRBV7-2 and TRBJ1-1, reads GAGVSQSPSNKVTEKGKDVELRCDPISGHTALYWYRQSLGQGLEFLIYFQGNSAPDKSGLPSDRFSAERTGGSVSTLTIQRTQQEDSAVYLCASSSQRGGGAFFGQGTRLTVV.

In DNA form, the CDR3 reads TGTGCCAGCAGCCCTCTCGGGCGGGACACATCCTACGAGCAGTACTTC. Amino acids: CASSPLGRDTSYEQYF. The V call is TRBV7-9, the J call TRBJ2-7, with D tentatively TRBD1 or TRBD2 (6 bases each). The germline V gene has CDR1 SEHNR and CDR2 FQNEAQ (reference sequence). The V end lost 5 bases, the J end lost 1 base, and 18 bases lay between the germline ends. CDR3 size: 16 residues.

This clonotype was counted only a few times. V and J are TRBV15 and TRBJ1-5; D gene uncertain. CDR1 is LNHNV, CDR2 YYDKDF, per germline (reference sequence). The CDR3 spans 14 residues. Trimming left V 5 bases short and J 4 bases short, with 12 bases between. The CDR3 spells CATSVGLGNQPQHF. For the CDR3, the DNA is TGTGCCACCAGCGTCGGACTGGGTAATCAGCCCCAGCATTTT.

The J gene is TRBJ2-3, the V gene TRBV5-6; 9 bases align to TRBD2. CDR3 length equals 17 residues. The J segment lost 6 bases and the V segment lost 0 bases, leaving 11 bases of the junction unmatched. CDR1 is SGHDT and CDR2 is YYEEEE in the germline V gene. The DNA for the CDR3 is TGTGCCAGCAGCTTGGTATGGGGTAGCGGGAGTACGGATACGCAGTATTTT. The encoded protein is CASSLVWGSGSTDTQYF.

This clonotype has a handful of counts. V usage is TRBV5-6 and J usage is TRBJ1-2; TRBD1 aligns across 10 bases. CDR3 size: 14 residues. J gave up 8 bases and V 0 bases, and 4 bases lay outside the gene matches. The germline CDR1 and CDR2 sequences are SGHDT and YYEEEE. In DNA, the CDR3 is TGTGCCAGCAGCTTGGGAGACAGGGGGCGAGGCTACACCTTC. Translation gives CASSLGDRGRGYTF.

This clonotype was counted at least ten times. This CDR3 reads CASSFITGVETQYF. For the CDR3, the DNA is TGTGCCAGCAGCTTTATCACAGGGGTAGAGACCCAGTACTTC. The chain carries TRBV7-2 and TRBJ2-5, with 7 nucleotides matching TRBD1. Trimming at V came to 3 bases and at J to 4 bases, leaving 5 bases not matched to a gene. This CDR3 region has 14 residues. From germline, CDR1 is SGHTA and CDR2 FQGNSA.

This rearrangement joins TRBV12-5 to TRBJ2-7; 8 positions match TRBD1. This CDR3 has 16 residues. V gave up 3 bases and J gave up 2 bases; unmatched junction bases: 9. The germline CDR1 and CDR2 sequences are LGHNT and FRNRAP. In DNA form, the CDR3 reads TGTGCTAGTGGTTTAGACAGACAGGGGATCCCCTACGAGCAGTACTTC. This sequence encodes CASGLDRQGIPYEQYF.

In its sample, this clonotype was seen a few times. The junction departs from germline at one end; a sequencing error may be responsible. This rearrangement joins TRBV4-2 to TRBJ2-1; tentatively, D is TRBD1 or TRBD2 (5 bases each). The CDR3 contains 17 residues. Germline V gives CDR1 LGHNA, CDR2 YNFKEQ. As DNA, the CDR3 is TGTGCCAGCACCCAAGGGGTTATCGGGACCACTCGGGATGAGCAGTTCTTC. Translated, it gives CASTQGVIGTTRDEQFF.

Only a few counts were recorded for this clonotype. This chain connects TRBV5-4 to TRBJ1-2, with no clear D. Germline V gene sequence: CDR1 SGHNT, CDR2 YYREEE (reference sequence). Trimming removed 2 bases at V and 6 bases at J, with 17 bases between. This CDR3 is 15 amino acids long. CDR3 sequence: CASSLVEGRLHGYTF. Written as DNA, the CDR3 is TGTGCCAGCAGCTTAGTCGAAGGTCGGCTTCATGGCTACACCTTC. Drawing the rest from reference TRBV5-4 and TRBJ1-2, the complete variable domain is ETGVTQSPTHLIKTRGQQVTLRCSSQSGHNTVSWYQQALGQGPQFIFQYYREEENGRGNFPPRFSGLQFPNYSSELNVNALELDDSALYLCASSLVEGRLHGYTFGSGTRLTVV.

The chain recombines TRBV11-2 with TRBJ2-1; the match to TRBD1 covers 9 bases. Trimming cost V 5 bases and J 6 bases; bases outside gene matches: 14. In germline, CDR1 is SGHAT, CDR2 FQNNGV. This CDR3 comprises 17 residues. The CDR3 sequence is CASSTGQGTGFGNEQFF. The CDR3, as DNA: TGTGCCAGCAGCACTGGGCAAGGGACAGGGTTTGGCAATGAGCAGTTCTTC.

This clonotype was seen only a few times. The chain is built from TRBV6-2 or TRBV6-3 and TRBJ2-6; D might be TRBD1 (5 bases). Trimming cost V 5 bases and J 15 bases, with 17 bases left between them. The CDR3 consists of 13 residues. Germline V lookup: CDR1 MNHEY, CDR2 SVGEGT. The CDR3 protein is CASSRGHYSALTF. CDR3 sequence (DNA): TGTGCCAGCAGTCGCGGACATTACTCCGCCCTGACTTTC.

The sample holds one count of this clonotype. The chain has TRBV9 and TRBJ2-7; the D gene is possibly TRBD2 (5 bases). This CDR3 region has 13 residues. The V end lost 2 bases, the J end lost 4 bases, and 10 bases lay between the germline ends. Germline assignment: CDR1 SGDLS and CDR2 YYNGEE. CDR3 sequence (DNA): TGTGCCAGCAGCGTTGCACTAGAGTACGAGCAGTACTTC. It translates to CASSVALEYEQYF.

This chain joins TRBV5-5 and TRBJ1-1; D gene uncertain. CDR3 length: 15 amino acids. Germline CDR1 reads SGHKS; CDR2 reads YYEKEE (reference sequence). V lost 4 bases and J lost 0, with 13 bases in between. The CDR3 sequence: CASSHSRQMNTEAFF. CDR3 coding DNA: TGTGCCAGCAGCCATTCAAGGCAGATGAACACTGAAGCTTTCTTT.

This clonotype showed up many times. V gene TRBV12-3 or TRBV12-4 combines with J gene TRBJ1-5, with a tentative D call TRBD1 (5 bases). The ends were cut back, 5 bases at V and 0 bases at J, with 14 bases in the middle. The CDR3 runs 16 residues. The CDR3 protein is CASSLPREYSNQPQHF. The DNA of the CDR3 is TGTGCCAGCAGTCTTCCCAGGGAATATAGCAATCAGCCCCAGCATTTT.

This clonotype was seen many times. CDR3 region: CASSPSLGVNYGYTF. The CDR3 DNA reads TGTGCCAGCTCACCTTCTTTGGGGGTGAACTATGGCTACACCTTC. This chain uses TRBV18 with TRBJ1-2, with D perhaps matching TRBD1 (5 bases). V shed 3 bases and J shed 2 bases, with 13 bases lying between them. Germline CDR1 and CDR2: KGHSH and LQKENI. The CDR3 is made up of 15 amino acids.

Only a few counts were recorded for this clonotype. The V and J genes are TRBV5-1 and TRBJ2-2, with TRBD1 matching over 7 bases. This CDR3 is 14 amino acids long. The trim removed 1 base at V and 3 bases at J, leaving 0 bases unmatched. Germline CDR1 SGHRS, CDR2 YFSETQ. In nucleotides, the CDR3 is TGCGCCAGCAGCTTGAGGGGGCACACCGGGGAGCTGTTTTTT. Protein product: CASSLRGHTGELFF.

This clonotype was observed a few times. This chain connects TRBV7-9 to TRBJ2-2; a possible D gene is TRBD2 (5 bases). Germline assignment: CDR1 SEHNR and CDR2 FQNEAQ (reference sequence). CDR3 length equals 13 residues. Deletions cut 3 bases from V and 7 bases from J, with 9 bases between. CDR3 residues: CASSFASHGELFF. The CDR3 DNA reads TGTGCCAGCAGCTTCGCTAGCCACGGGGAGCTGTTTTTT.

CDR3: CASGSRASTDTQYF. CDR3 sequence (DNA): TGTGCCAGCGGATCACGGGCTAGCACAGATACGCAGTATTTT. The chain couples TRBV27 to TRBJ2-3, with D unresolved. The CDR3 sequence is 14 residues long. Germline V gene data show CDR1 as MNHEY and CDR2 as SMNVEV (reference sequence). The germline V and J ends were trimmed by 8 bases and 0 bases, with 12 bases remaining between them.

This clonotype was seen more than once but under ten times. This chain uses TRBV12-3 or TRBV12-4 with TRBJ1-1, with D uncertain. Trimming shortened V by 9 bases and J by 10 bases, and 18 bases separated the two germline ends. CDR3 length: 12 amino acids. CDR3 in DNA: TGTGCCAGTAGGAGCGGTGAAAAACGAGCTTTCTTT. Its translation: CASRSGEKRAFF.

CDR3 DNA: TGTGCCAGCCGAGCCGGGGAGCGCGGGGCGTTCTTC. Its protein product is CASRAGERGAFF. The V call is TRBV12-3 or TRBV12-4, the J call TRBJ2-1; possible D gene TRBD2, 6 bases. The ends were cut back, 8 bases at V and 15 bases at J, with 20 bases in the middle. This CDR3 comprises 12 residues.

This clonotype has at least ten counts. This chain connects TRBV7-9 to TRBJ2-3, with D perhaps matching TRBD2 (6 bases). The germline CDR1 and CDR2 sequences are SEHNR and FQNEAQ (reference sequence). The CDR3 is 15 residues long. Trimming took off 5 bases at V and 7 bases at J, with 19 bases between the two ends. CDR3 in amino acids: CASSQTSWDGYTQYF. The CDR3 nucleotides are TGTGCCAGCAGCCAGACTAGTTGGGACGGATATACGCAGTATTTT.

This clonotype appeared many times. The chain employs TRBV6-1 and TRBJ2-4, with D possibly TRBD1 on 6 matching bases. This CDR3 comprises 13 residues. Germline values: CDR1 MNHNS, CDR2 SASEGT. V lost 8 bases and J 8 bases, leaving 16 bases between the germline ends. In nucleotides, the CDR3 is TGTGCCAGCGAACCAGGGGATCGGGACATTCAGTACTTC. It translates to CASEPGDRDIQYF.